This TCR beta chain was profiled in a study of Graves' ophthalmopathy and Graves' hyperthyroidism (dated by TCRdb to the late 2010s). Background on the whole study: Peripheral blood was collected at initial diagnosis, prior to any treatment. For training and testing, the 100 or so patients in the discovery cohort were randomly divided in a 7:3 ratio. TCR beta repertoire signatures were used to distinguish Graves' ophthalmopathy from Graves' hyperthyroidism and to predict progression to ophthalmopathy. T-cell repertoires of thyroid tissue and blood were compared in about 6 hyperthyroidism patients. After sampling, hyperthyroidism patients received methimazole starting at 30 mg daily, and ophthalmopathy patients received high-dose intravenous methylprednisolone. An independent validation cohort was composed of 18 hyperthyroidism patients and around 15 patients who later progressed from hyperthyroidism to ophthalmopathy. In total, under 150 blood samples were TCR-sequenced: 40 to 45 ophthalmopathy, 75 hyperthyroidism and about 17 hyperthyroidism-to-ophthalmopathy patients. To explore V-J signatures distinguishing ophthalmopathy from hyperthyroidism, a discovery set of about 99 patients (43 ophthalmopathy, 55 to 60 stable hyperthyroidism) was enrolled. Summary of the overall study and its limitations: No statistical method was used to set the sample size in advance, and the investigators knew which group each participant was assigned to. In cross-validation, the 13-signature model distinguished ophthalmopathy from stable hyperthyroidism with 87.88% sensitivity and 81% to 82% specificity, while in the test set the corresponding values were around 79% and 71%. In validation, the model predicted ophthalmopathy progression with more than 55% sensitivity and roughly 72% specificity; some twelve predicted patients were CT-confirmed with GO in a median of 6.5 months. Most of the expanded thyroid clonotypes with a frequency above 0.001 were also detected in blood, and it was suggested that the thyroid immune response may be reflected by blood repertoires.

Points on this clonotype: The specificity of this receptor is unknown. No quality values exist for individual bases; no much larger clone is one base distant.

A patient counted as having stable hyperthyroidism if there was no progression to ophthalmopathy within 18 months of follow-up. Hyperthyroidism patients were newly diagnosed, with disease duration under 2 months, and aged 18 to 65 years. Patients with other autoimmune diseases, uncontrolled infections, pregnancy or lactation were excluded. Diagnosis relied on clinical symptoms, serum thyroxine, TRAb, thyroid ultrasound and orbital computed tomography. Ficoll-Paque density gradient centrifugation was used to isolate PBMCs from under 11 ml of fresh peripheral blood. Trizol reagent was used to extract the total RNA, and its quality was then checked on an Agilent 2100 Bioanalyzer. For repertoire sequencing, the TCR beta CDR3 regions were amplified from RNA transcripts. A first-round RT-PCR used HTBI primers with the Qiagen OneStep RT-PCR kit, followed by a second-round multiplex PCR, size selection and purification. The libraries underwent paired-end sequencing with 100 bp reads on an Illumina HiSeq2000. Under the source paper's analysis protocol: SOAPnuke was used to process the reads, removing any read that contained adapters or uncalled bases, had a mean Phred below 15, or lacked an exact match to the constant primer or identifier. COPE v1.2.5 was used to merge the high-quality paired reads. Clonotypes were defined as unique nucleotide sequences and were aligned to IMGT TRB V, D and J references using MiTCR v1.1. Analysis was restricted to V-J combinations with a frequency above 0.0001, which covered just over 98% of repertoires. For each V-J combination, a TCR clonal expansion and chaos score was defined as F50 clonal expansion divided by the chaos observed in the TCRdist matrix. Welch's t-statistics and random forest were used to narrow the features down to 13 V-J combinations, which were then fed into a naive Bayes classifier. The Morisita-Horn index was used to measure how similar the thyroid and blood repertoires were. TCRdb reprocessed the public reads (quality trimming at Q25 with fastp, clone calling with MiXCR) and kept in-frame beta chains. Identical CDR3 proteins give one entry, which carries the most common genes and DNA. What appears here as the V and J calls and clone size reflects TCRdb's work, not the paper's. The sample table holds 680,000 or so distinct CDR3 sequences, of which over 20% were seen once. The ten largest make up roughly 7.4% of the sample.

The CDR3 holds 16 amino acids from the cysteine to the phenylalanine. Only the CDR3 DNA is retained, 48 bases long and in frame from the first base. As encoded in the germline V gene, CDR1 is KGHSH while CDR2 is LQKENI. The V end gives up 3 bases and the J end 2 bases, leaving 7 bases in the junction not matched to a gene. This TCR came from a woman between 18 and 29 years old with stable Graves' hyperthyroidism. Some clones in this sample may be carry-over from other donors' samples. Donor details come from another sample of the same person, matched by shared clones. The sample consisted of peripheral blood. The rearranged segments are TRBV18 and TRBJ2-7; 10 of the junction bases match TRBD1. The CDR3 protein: CASSPSTGQGAYEQYF. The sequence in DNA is TGTGCCAGCTCACCTTCGACAGGACAGGGGGCCTACGAGCAGTACTTC.